This T cell receptor beta chain is drawn from a study of T cell changes during pregnancy in multiple sclerosis. This CDR3 has 15 amino acids. The germline CDR1 and CDR2 sequences are SGDLS and YYNGEE. The V gene lost 4 bases and the J gene lost 2 bases, with 14 bases spanning the gap. This clone was seen a single time. The data were produced by immunoSEQ multiplex PCR, yet TCRdb's version contains in-frame clones alone and is incomplete. The sample yields some 54,000 clones, 93% seen once. The rearrangement links TRBV9 to TRBJ2-3; no clear D. This specimen consisted of peripheral blood, obtained after pregnancy. The TCR comes from a female donor with multiple sclerosis, enrolled in a pregnancy study. The CDR3 DNA reads as TGTGCCAGCAGCCTAAGCCCCACCCACACAGATACGCAGTATTTT. This codes for CASSLSPTHTDTQYF.